Presented here are 30 T cell receptor beta chains from one specimen sequenced in a study of T cell repertoires and HLA-DP antigens. For these receptors, no antigen is known. Generated by immunoSEQ multiplex PCR, the TCRdb table keeps only in-frame clones and is missing some. The repertoire holds about 110,000 clones, with approximately 92% as singletons. Sequenced sample: CD4+ T cells from PBMCs. The receptor set was obtained from a woman aged 18-29 years in good health and CMV-seronegative.

The chain links TRBV6-5 to TRBJ1-6, with no clear D. Looked up from germline, CDR1 is MNHEY and CDR2 is SVGAGI. V was clipped by 6 bases and J by 7 bases, with 13 bases between them. CDR3 length: 14 amino acids. The DNA for the CDR3 is TGTGCCAGCAGCATGAGGGCCGAAAATTCACCCCTCCACTTT. It codes for CASSMRAENSPLHF.

V usage is TRBV2 and J usage is TRBJ1-1; 8 bases line up with TRBD1. Per the germline V gene, CDR1 is SNHLY and CDR2 is FYNNEI. There are 13 residues in the CDR3. V shed 8 bases and J 4 bases; nucleotides not matched to a gene: 6. The CDR3 nucleotides are TGTGCCAGCCAAAGACAGGGGTCCACTGAAGCTTTCTTT. Translated: CASQRQGSTEAFF.

V is TRBV28 and J is TRBJ2-7; 7 nucleotides agree with TRBD1. The V gene end was trimmed by 6 bases and the J gene end by 3 bases; junction bases not matched to a gene: 5. Per the germline V gene, CDR1 is MDHEN and CDR2 is SYDVKM. The CDR3 length is 13 residues. The CDR3 DNA sequence: TGTGCCAGCAGACTACAGGGGAGCTACGAGCAGTACGTC. Encoded protein: CASRLQGSYEQYV.

The chain carries TRBV7-2 and TRBJ2-7; D uncertain. The CDR3 has 14 residues. V lost 1 base and J 2 bases, leaving 9 bases between the germline ends. In germline, CDR1 is SGHTA, CDR2 FQGNSA. DNA of the CDR3: TGTGCCAGCAGCTTAGATCGTAGTACCTACGAGCAGTACTTC. It codes for CASSLDRSTYEQYF.

The chain couples TRBV28 to TRBJ1-2; the match to TRBD1 covers 9 bases. CDR1 is MDHEN and CDR2 is SYDVKM in the germline V gene. The V and J ends lost 5 bases and 8 bases, in that order; junction bases with no gene match: 12. The CDR3 has 15 amino acids. The CDR3 DNA reads as TGTGCCAGCAGTAAACCGGGACAGGGAGTGGGCGGCTACACCTTC. Protein: CASSKPGQGVGGYTF.

This sequence joins TRBV6-1 and TRBJ1-5; D is perhaps TRBD1 (6 bases). In germline, CDR1 is MNHNS, CDR2 SASEGT. V lost 5 bases to trimming and J lost 3 bases, with 8 bases between them. CDR3 length equals 13 residues. The CDR3 here is CASSRQANQPQHF. The CDR3 nucleotides are TGTGCCAGCAGTAGACAGGCCAATCAGCCCCAGCATTTT.

The chain is built from TRBV6-6 and TRBJ2-7; D is ambiguous. V shed 0 bases and J shed 1 base, with 7 bases lying between them. This CDR3 has 14 amino acids. CDR1 MNHNY and CDR2 SVGAGI come from the germline V gene (reference sequence). The CDR3 DNA sequence: TGTGCCAGCAGTTACTCCGACGGTTCCTACGAGCAGTACTTC. The encoded protein is CASSYSDGSYEQYF.

The chain combines TRBV7-2 with TRBJ2-2, with D perhaps being TRBD1 or TRBD2 (5 bases each). The CDR3 loop spans 13 amino acids. Germline CDR1 reads SGHTA; CDR2 reads FQGNSA. Trimming removed 3 bases from V and 4 bases from J, with 6 bases in between. In DNA form, the CDR3 reads TGTGCCAGCAGCTTGAGGGGCACCGGGGAGCTGTTTTTT. Its protein product is CASSLRGTGELFF.

The V gene is TRBV6-1, the J gene TRBJ2-4; D uncertain. Trimming pared 4 bases from V and 8 bases from J, leaving 15 bases between. CDR3 length: 14 residues. The germline gives CDR1 MNHNS, CDR2 SASEGT. This CDR3 reads CASSGNRLVDIQYF. The CDR3 coding sequence is TGTGCCAGCAGTGGAAATCGACTGGTGGACATTCAGTACTTC.

This chain joins TRBV7-9 and TRBJ1-6, with a possible D match to TRBD1 (5 bases). CDR1 SEHNR and CDR2 FQNEAQ come from the germline V gene (reference sequence). The V and J ends lost 2 bases and 7 bases respectively, with 9 bases between them. The CDR3 totals 14 residues. The CDR3 DNA is TGTGCCAGCAGCTTAATGAAGGGGAATTCACCCCTCCACTTT. Its translation is CASSLMKGNSPLHF.

The rearrangement joins TRBV7-9 to TRBJ2-7; 8 bases map to TRBD2. CDR3 length equals 15 residues. Germline loops: CDR1 SEHNR, CDR2 FQNEAQ (reference sequence). Trimming removed 1 base from V and 3 bases from J; junction bases left unmatched: 5. The CDR3 sequence is CASSLEGLVVYEQYF. The CDR3 DNA follows: TGTGCCAGCAGCTTAGAGGGACTAGTAGTCTACGAGCAGTACTTC.

This clone was seen only once. V is TRBV7-6 and J is TRBJ2-1, with TRBD2 matching over 8 bases. V lost 5 bases and J lost 9; bases outside the gene matches: 12. Germline V gives CDR1 SGHVS, CDR2 FNYEAQ. This CDR3 is built from 15 residues. The CDR3 DNA reads TGTGCCAGCAGCCATAGAGCGGGAGTGGGACTTGAGCAGTTCTTC. As protein: CASSHRAGVGLEQFF.

The rearrangement uses TRBV7-2 and TRBJ2-1, with TRBD1 matching over 11 bases. Trimming cost V 5 bases and J 7 bases; bases outside gene matches: 4. Per the germline V gene, CDR1 is SGHTA and CDR2 is FQGNSA. This CDR3 contains 14 residues. The CDR3 nucleotides read TGTGCCAGCAGCCTGGACAGGGGGCGAAATGAGCAGTTCTTC. It encodes CASSLDRGRNEQFF.

This clone was counted once. CDR3 residues: CASSLTPGGAKLFF. Written as DNA, the CDR3 is TGTGCCAGCAGCCTAACGCCAGGGGGGGCAAAACTGTTTTTT. The chain employs TRBV7-9 and TRBJ1-4; 7 bases agree with TRBD1. Germline V gene sequence: CDR1 SEHNR, CDR2 FQNEAQ (reference sequence). CDR3 size: 14 residues. The trim removed 5 bases at V and 10 bases at J, leaving 10 bases unmatched.

The chain carries TRBV11-3 and TRBJ1-1; no clear D. The CDR3 covers 13 residues. Looked up from germline, CDR1 is SGHNT and CDR2 is YENEEA. Between the trimmed V and J ends, which lost 2 bases and 2 bases, there was a span of 6 bases. CDR3 coding DNA: TGTGCCAGCAGCTTATATACAAACACTGAAGCTTTCTTT. This codes for CASSLYTNTEAFF.

In DNA form, the CDR3 reads TGTGCCAGCAGCCGGAAAGGAGCTGGACAGTTCTCCTACGAGCAGTACTTC. This codes for CASSRKGAGQFSYEQYF. The J gene is TRBJ2-7, the V gene TRBV5-4; D may be TRBD1 (6 bases). CDR3 size: 17 residues. CDR1 SGHNT and CDR2 YYREEE come from the germline V gene (reference sequence). Trimming removed 4 bases at V and 0 bases at J, with 20 bases between. Combining the CDR3 with reference TRBV5-4 and TRBJ2-7 gives the whole variable domain ETGVTQSPTHLIKTRGQQVTLRCSSQSGHNTVSWYQQALGQGPQFIFQYYREEENGRGNFPPRFSGLQFPNYSSELNVNALELDDSALYLCASSRKGAGQFSYEQYFGPGTRLTVT.

Regarding this clone: A read error may produce the germline difference seen at one junction end. The CDR3 coding sequence is TGTGCCAGCAGCTCGGAGGGGGCGGGAGACGCCTTC. Translating it yields CASSSEGAGDAF. The J gene is TRBJ2-7, the V gene TRBV11-2; D might be TRBD1 or TRBD2, each matching 7 bases. CDR1 and CDR2 (germline): SGHAT, FQNNGV. The CDR3 is 12 amino acids.

The genes are TRBV18 and TRBJ2-5; D may be TRBD2 (5 bases). The ends were cut back, 4 bases at V and 0 bases at J, with 9 bases in the middle. The CDR3 contains 14 residues. Germline V gives CDR1 KGHSH, CDR2 LQKENI. The CDR3 coding sequence is TGTGCCAGCTCACTAGGACTGAACCAAGAGACCCAGTACTTC. Amino acid sequence: CASSLGLNQETQYF.

V gene TRBV6-6 combines with J gene TRBJ2-7; 10 bases map to TRBD2. Germline loops: CDR1 MNHNY, CDR2 SVGAGI (reference sequence). Trimming removed 5 bases from V and 1 base from J; junction bases left unmatched: 2. The CDR3 has 14 residues. This CDR3 is CASSRTSGSYEQYF. CDR3 in DNA: TGTGCCAGCAGTCGGACTAGCGGTTCCTACGAGCAGTACTTC.

J is TRBJ1-2 and V is TRBV28; TRBD1 is a possible D gene (6 bases). Per the germline V gene, CDR1 is MDHEN and CDR2 is SYDVKM. The CDR3 is made up of 20 amino acids. V gave up 0 bases and J gave up 5 bases, with 28 bases separating them. The chain's CDR3 is CASSLWLLRDPRTDGYGYTF. The CDR3 DNA reads TGTGCCAGCAGTTTATGGCTGCTTCGGGATCCTCGGACAGATGGATATGGCTACACCTTC.

The gene calls are TRBV7-3 and TRBJ1-5; 7 positions match TRBD1. The length of the CDR3 is 13 residues. Germline values: CDR1 SGHTA, CDR2 FQGTGA. Trimming at V came to 5 bases and at J to 4 bases, leaving 2 bases not matched to a gene. The CDR3 loop reads CASSPTGNQPQHF. The CDR3 DNA reads TGTGCCAGCAGCCCGACAGGGAATCAGCCCCAGCATTTT. Based on the CDR3 plus reference TRBV7-3 and TRBJ1-5, the full variable domain is GAGVSQTPSNKVTEKGKYVELRCDPISGHTALYWYRQSLGQGPEFLIYFQGTGAADDSGLPNDRFFAVRPEGSVSTLKIQRTERGDSAVYLCASSPTGNQPQHFGDGTRLSIL.

This clone appeared a single time. V and J are TRBV11-1 and TRBJ1-6, with a possible D match to TRBD1 (6 bases). This CDR3 has 17 residues. Looked up from germline, CDR1 is SGHAT and CDR2 is FQDESV (reference sequence). V was trimmed by 5 bases and J by 5 bases, leaving 19 bases between them. CDR3 coding DNA: TGTGCCAGCAGCCCTCGAGGGGGGGGGCCGAATAATTCACCCCTCCACTTT. It translates to CASSPRGGGPNNSPLHF.

The V gene is TRBV5-1, the J gene TRBJ1-3; 9 positions match TRBD1. This CDR3 comprises 17 residues. Germline loops: CDR1 SGHRS, CDR2 YFSETQ. V trimming: 4 bases; J trimming: 3 bases; junction bases outside the gene matches: 11. CDR3 nucleotides: TGCGCCAGCAGCAAGTATGGGACAGGGATGTTTGGAAACACCATATATTTT. This encodes CASSKYGTGMFGNTIYF.

The gene calls are TRBV20-1 and TRBJ2-6; D gene ambiguous. This CDR3 is built from 10 residues. Deletions cut 3 bases from V and 10 bases from J, with 4 bases between. The germline gives CDR1 DFQATT, CDR2 SNEGSKA (reference sequence). As DNA, the CDR3 is TGCAGTGCTAGCCCAAACGTCCTGACTTTC. Its protein is CSASPNVLTF.

The J gene is TRBJ1-2, the V gene TRBV7-2, with D perhaps TRBD1 (5 bases). V was shortened by 3 bases and J by 4 bases, with 6 bases between the two germline ends. CDR3 length equals 12 residues. Germline V gives CDR1 SGHTA, CDR2 FQGNSA. The CDR3 protein is CASSLQGYGYTF. Here the CDR3 DNA reads TGTGCCAGCAGCTTGCAGGGCTATGGCTACACCTTC.

This clone was picked up one time. The CDR3 spells CASQKQGEGFYGYTF. The DNA of the CDR3 is TGTGCCAGCCAAAAACAGGGTGAGGGGTTCTATGGCTACACCTTC. The rearrangement uses TRBV2 and TRBJ1-2, with a weak D call TRBD1 (6 bases). Trimming pared 8 bases from V and 4 bases from J, leaving 20 bases between. The CDR3 has 15 residues. Germline V gives CDR1 SNHLY, CDR2 FYNNEI.

The rearrangement joins TRBV28 to TRBJ2-5, with a tentative D call TRBD1 (5 bases). The germline CDR1 and CDR2 sequences are MDHEN and SYDVKM. The CDR3 contains 13 residues. V was trimmed by 2 bases and J by 4 bases, leaving 8 bases between them. The CDR3 region is CASSLGARETQYF. CDR3 nucleotides: TGTGCCAGCAGTTTAGGGGCTCGAGAGACCCAGTACTTC. Looking up the rest from reference TRBV28 and TRBJ2-5 gives the full variable domain: DVKVTQSSRYLVKRTGEKVFLECVQDMDHENMFWYRQDPGLGLRLIYFSYDVKMKEKGDIPEGYSVSREKKERFSLILESASTNQTSMYLCASSLGARETQYFGPGTRLLVL.

This CDR3 is CASSSGAGTDTQYF. In DNA form, the CDR3 reads TGTGCCAGCAGCTCAGGTGCGGGCACAGATACGCAGTATTTT. The chain has TRBV5-4 and TRBJ2-3; D gene ambiguous. The CDR3 has 14 residues. Germline assignment: CDR1 SGHNT and CDR2 YYREEE (reference sequence). V lost 3 bases and J 1 base, leaving 9 bases between the germline ends.

This sequence joins TRBV5-6 and TRBJ2-5, with 9 bases identical to TRBD2. The V and J ends lost 3 bases and 5 bases, in that order; junction bases with no gene match: 11. This CDR3 comprises 16 residues. Germline loops: CDR1 SGHDT, CDR2 YYEEEE. The CDR3 loop is CASSWGLARFRETQYF. The CDR3 DNA reads TGTGCCAGCAGCTGGGGACTAGCCCGGTTTCGGGAGACCCAGTACTTC.

V usage is TRBV7-2 and J usage is TRBJ1-5; a possible D gene is TRBD1 (6 bases). The CDR3 length is 18 residues. From germline, CDR1 is SGHTA and CDR2 FQGNSA. V was pared by 6 bases and J by 0 bases, with 21 bases between. CDR3: CASSTGNPLFYSNQPQHF. The DNA for the CDR3 is TGTGCCAGCAGTACAGGGAATCCCCTATTTTATAGCAATCAGCCCCAGCATTTT.